This T cell receptor (beta chain) was sequenced during a study of cytomegalovirus exposure and HLA in healthy donors. Study results and caveats: Analysis was performed later, and it showed HLA-associated TCR beta chains to be more clonally expanded than equally common others. Many donors carried some public TCRs, although rarity characterized most TCR sequences.

The V segment lost 7 bases and the J segment 4 bases; nucleotides outside the gene matches: 3. Per germline, CDR1 LNHDA and CDR2 SQIVND (reference sequence). The CDR3 consists of 14 residues. Of note for this clone: Its specificity is not known.

The primer mix had 60 Vbeta and 13 Jbeta primers. The repertoire was sequenced with immunoSEQ multiplex PCR; TCRdb's copy has only in-frame clones and lacks some. The sample totals about 200,000 clones. Source material: PBMCs. The rearrangement uses TRBV19 and TRBJ2-1; 11 bases line up with TRBD1. This sequence was found in a man aged 25 to 40 in good health and CMV-seronegative. The CDR3 here is CASTGTGGYNEQFF. In nucleotides, the CDR3 is TGTGCCAGTACCGGGACAGGGGGTTACAATGAGCAGTTCTTC.